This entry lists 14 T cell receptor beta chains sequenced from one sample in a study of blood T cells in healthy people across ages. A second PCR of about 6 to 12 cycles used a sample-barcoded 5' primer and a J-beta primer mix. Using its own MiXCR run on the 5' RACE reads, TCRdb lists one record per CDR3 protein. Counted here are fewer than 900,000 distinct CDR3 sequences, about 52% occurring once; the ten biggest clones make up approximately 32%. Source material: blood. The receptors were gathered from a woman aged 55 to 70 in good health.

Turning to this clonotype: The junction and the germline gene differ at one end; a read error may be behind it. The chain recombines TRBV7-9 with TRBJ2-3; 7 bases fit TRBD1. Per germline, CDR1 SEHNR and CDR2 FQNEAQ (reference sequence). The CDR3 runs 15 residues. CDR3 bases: TGTGCCAGCAGCATTTGGGACAGACTCACAGATACGCTGTATTTT. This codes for CASSIWDRLTDTLYF. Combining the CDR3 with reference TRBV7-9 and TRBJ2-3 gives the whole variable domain DTGVSQNPRHKITKRGQNVTFRCDPISEHNRLYWYRQTLGQGPEFLTYFQNEAQLEKSRLLSDRFSAERPKGSFSTLEIQRTEQGDSAMYLCASSIWDRLTDTLYFGPGTRLTVL.

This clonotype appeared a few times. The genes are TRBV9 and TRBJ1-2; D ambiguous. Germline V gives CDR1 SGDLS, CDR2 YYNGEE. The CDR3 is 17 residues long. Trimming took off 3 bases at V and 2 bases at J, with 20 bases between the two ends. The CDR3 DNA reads TGTGCCAGCAGCGACCCGCCCTGGGCACCCATCAACTATGGCTACACCTTC. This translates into CASSDPPWAPINYGYTF.

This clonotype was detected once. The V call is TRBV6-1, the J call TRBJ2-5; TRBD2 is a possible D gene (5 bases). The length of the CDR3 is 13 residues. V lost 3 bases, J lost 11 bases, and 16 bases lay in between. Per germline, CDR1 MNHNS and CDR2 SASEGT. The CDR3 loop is CASSDAGKGQQYF. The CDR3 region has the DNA TGTGCCAGCAGTGACGCGGGTAAAGGGCAGCAGTACTTC.

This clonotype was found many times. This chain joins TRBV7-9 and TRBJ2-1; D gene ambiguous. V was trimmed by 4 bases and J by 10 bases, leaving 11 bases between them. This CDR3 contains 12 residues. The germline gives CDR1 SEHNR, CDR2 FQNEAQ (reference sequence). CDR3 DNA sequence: TGTGCCAGCAGCTCGATGGATCGGGAGCAGTTCTTC. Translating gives CASSSMDREQFF.

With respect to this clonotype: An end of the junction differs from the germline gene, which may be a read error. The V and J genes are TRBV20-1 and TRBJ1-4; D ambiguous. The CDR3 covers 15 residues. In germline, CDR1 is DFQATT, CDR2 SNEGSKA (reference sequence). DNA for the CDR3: TGCAGTGCCAGAGCCCGGCGTGCAACTAATGAAAAACTGTTTTTT. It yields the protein CSARARRATNEKLFF.

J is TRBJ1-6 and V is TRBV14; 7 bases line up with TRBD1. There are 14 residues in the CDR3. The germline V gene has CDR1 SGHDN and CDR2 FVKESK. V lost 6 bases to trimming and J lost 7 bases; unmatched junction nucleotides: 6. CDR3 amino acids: CASRLGQRNSPLHF. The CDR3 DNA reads TGTGCCAGCAGACTGGGACAGAGGAATTCACCCCTCCACTTT. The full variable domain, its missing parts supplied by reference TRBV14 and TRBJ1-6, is EAGVTQFPSHSVIEKGQTVTLRCDPISGHDNLYWYRRVMGKEIKFLLHFVKESKQDESGMPNNRFLAERTGGTYSTLKVQPAELEDSGVYFCASRLGQRNSPLHFGNGTRLTVT.

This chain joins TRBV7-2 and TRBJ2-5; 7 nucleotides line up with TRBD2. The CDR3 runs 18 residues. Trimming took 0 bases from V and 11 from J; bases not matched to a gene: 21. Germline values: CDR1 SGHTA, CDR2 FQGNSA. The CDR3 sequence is CASSLAPRAGRSSGEQYF. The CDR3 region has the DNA TGTGCCAGCAGCTTAGCGCCACGAGCGGGGAGATCCTCGGGGGAGCAGTACTTC.

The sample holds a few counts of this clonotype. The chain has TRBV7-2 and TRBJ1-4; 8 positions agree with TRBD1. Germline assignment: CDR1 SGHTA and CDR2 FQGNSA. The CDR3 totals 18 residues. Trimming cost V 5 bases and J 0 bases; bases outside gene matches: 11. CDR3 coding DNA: TGTGCCAGCAGCCCCGGACAGGGCGGTTTGGCAACTAATGAAAAACTGTTTTTT. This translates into CASSPGQGGLATNEKLFF.

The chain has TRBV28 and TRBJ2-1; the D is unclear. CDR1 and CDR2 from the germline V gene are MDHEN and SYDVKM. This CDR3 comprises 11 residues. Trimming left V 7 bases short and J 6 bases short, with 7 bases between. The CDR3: CASTSSNEQFF. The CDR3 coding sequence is TGTGCCAGCACCTCTTCCAATGAGCAGTTCTTC. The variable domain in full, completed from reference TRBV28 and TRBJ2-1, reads DVKVTQSSRYLVKRTGEKVFLECVQDMDHENMFWYRQDPGLGLRLIYFSYDVKMKEKGDIPEGYSVSREKKERFSLILESASTNQTSMYLCASTSSNEQFFGPGTRLTVL.

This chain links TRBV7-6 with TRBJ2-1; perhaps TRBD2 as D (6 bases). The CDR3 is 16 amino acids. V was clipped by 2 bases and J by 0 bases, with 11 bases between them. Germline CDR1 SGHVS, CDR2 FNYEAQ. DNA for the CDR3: TGTGCCAGCAGCTTATGTAGCGGCCGCTCCTACAATGAGCAGTTCTTC. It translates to CASSLCSGRSYNEQFF.

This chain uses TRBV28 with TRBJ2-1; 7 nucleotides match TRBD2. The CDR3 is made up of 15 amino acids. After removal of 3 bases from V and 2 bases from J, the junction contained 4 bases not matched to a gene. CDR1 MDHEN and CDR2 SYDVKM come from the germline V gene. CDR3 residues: CASSLSSGPYNEQFF. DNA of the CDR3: TGTGCCAGCAGTTTGTCTAGCGGACCCTACAATGAGCAGTTCTTC.

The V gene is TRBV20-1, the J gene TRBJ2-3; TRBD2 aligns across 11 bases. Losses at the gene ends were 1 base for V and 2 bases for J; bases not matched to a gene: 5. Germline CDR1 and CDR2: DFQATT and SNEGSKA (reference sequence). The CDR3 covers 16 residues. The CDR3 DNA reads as TGCAGTGCTAGAGGGGCACTAGCGGGAGCCACAGATACGCAGTATTTT. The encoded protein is CSARGALAGATDTQYF.

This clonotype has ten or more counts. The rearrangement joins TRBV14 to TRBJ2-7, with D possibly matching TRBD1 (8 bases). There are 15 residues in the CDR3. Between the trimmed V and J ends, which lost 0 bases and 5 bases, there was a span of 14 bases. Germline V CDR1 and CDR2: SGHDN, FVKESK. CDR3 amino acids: CASSQETGGEDEQYF. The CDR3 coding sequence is TGTGCCAGCAGCCAAGAAACAGGGGGGGAGGACGAGCAGTACTTC. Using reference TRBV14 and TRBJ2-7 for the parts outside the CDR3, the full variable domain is EAGVTQFPSHSVIEKGQTVTLRCDPISGHDNLYWYRRVMGKEIKFLLHFVKESKQDESGMPNNRFLAERTGGTYSTLKVQPAELEDSGVYFCASSQETGGEDEQYFGPGTRLTVT.

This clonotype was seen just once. The CDR3 region is CASSTTGGRHNEQFF. The CDR3 DNA follows: TGCGCCAGCAGCACCACAGGGGGCCGGCACAATGAGCAGTTCTTC. This rearrangement joins TRBV5-1 to TRBJ2-1; 9 positions match TRBD1. V was pared by 4 bases and J by 5 bases, with 7 bases of the junction left unmatched. Germline CDR1 reads SGHRS; CDR2 reads YFSETQ. This CDR3 spans 15 amino acids.